This TCR beta chain was retrieved from a study of T-cell memory formation after mild COVID-19. TCRdb passed the 5' RACE reads through MiXCR, listing each CDR3 protein once. Among around 190,000 distinct CDR3 sequences listed, roughly 20% were seen once. The ends were cut back, 2 bases at V and 9 bases at J, with 11 bases in the middle. The CDR3 loop spans 13 amino acids. Germline loops: CDR1 ENHRY, CDR2 SYGVKD. What was sequenced was PBMCs or a T cell subset sorted from them (not recorded which). The TCR was taken from a man aged 18-30 years who had mild COVID-19 (a few samples of this study predate the infection). Cell type and time point are not known. The V gene is TRBV10-3, the J gene TRBJ2-1; the D gene could be TRBD1 or TRBD2 (7 bases each). The CDR3 DNA sequence: TGTGCCATCAGTGAGCAGGGGGAGGGTGAGCAGTTCTTC. This sequence encodes CAISEQGEGEQFF.